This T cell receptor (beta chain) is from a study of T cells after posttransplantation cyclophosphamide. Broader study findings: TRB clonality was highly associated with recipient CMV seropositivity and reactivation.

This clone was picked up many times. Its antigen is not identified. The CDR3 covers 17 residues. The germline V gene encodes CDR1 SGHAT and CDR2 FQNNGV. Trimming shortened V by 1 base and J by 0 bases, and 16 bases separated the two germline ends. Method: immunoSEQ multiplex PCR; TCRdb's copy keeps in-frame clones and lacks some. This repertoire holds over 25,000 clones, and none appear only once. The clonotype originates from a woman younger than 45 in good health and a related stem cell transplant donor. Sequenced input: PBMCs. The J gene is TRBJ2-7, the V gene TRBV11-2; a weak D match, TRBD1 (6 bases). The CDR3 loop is CASSLVGQRGSSYEQYF. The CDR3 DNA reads TGTGCCAGCAGCTTAGTCGGACAGAGGGGGAGCTCCTACGAGCAGTACTTC.